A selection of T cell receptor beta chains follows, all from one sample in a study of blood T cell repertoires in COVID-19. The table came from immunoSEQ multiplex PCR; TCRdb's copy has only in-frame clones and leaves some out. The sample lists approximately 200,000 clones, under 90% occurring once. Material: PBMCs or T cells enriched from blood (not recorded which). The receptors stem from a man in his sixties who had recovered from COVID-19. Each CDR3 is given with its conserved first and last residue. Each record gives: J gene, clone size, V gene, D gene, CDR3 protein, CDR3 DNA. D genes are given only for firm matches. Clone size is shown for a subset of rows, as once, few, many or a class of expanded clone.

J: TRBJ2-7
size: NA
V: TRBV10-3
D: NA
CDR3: CAINERAGAEQYF
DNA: TGTGCCATAAACGAGAGGGCCGGAGCCGAGCAGTACTTC

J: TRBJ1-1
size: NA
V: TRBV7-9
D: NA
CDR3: CASSLEGVAGGEAFF
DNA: TGTGCCAGCAGCTTAGAGGGAGTGGCCGGCGGAGAAGCTTTCTTT

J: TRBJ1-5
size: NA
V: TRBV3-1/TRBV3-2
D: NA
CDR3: CASSPGSYQPQHF
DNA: TGTGCCAGCAGCCCCGGGTCCTATCAGCCCCAGCATTTT

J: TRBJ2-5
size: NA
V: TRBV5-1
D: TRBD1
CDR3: CASSNGQANQETQYF
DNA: TGCGCCAGCTCAAATGGACAGGCTAACCAAGAGACCCAGTACTTC

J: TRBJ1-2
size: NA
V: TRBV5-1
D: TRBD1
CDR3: CASSLGGQSHLGYTF
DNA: TGCGCCAGCAGCTTGGGGGGACAGTCTCACCTTGGCTACACCTTC

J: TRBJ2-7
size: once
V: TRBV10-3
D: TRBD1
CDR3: CAISERQGANEQYF
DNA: TGTGCCATCAGTGAACGGCAGGGGGCCAACGAGCAGTACTTC

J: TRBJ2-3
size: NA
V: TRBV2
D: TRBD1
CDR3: CASSGGQGRTDTQYF
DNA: TGTGCCAGCAGTGGGGGACAGGGTCGCACAGATACGCAGTATTTT

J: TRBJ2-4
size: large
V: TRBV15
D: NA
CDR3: CATSNLLAKNIQYF
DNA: TGTGCCACCAGCAATTTACTAGCCAAAAACATTCAGTACTTC

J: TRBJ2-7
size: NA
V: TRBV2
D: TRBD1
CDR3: CASSEPHDGQGSYEQYF
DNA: TGTGCCAGCAGTGAACCCCATGATGGACAGGGGAGTTACGAGCAGTACTTC

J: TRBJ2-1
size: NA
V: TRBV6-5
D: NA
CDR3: CASQRYNEQFF
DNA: TGTGCCTCACAGAGATACAATGAGCAGTTCTTC

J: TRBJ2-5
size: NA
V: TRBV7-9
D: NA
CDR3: CASSPSGWETQYF
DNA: TGTGCCAGCAGCCCTAGTGGTTGGGAGACCCAGTACTTC

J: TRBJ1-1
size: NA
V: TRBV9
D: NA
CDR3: CASSVVRDQNTEAFF
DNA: TGTGCCAGCAGCGTAGTCAGGGATCAGAACACTGAAGCTTTCTTT

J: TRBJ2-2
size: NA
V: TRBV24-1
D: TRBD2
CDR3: CATSDSSGTNTGELFF
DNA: TGTGCCACCAGTGATTCTAGCGGGACAAACACCGGGGAGCTGTTTTTT

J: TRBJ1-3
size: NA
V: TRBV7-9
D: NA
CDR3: CASSLGQTISGNTIYF
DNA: TGTGCCAGCAGCTTGGGACAAACTATCTCTGGAAACACCATATATTTT

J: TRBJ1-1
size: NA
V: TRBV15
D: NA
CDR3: CATSSTGMAEAFF
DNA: TGTGCCACCAGCAGTACAGGGATGGCTGAAGCTTTCTTT

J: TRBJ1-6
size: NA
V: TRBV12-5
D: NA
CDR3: CASGLPGIDNSPLHF
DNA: TGTGCTAGTGGTTTGCCCGGGATTGATAATTCACCCCTCCACTTT

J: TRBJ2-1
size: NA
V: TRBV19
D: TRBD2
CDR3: CASRAGGPYEQFF
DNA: TGTGCCAGTAGGGCGGGGGGGCCTTATGAGCAGTTCTTC

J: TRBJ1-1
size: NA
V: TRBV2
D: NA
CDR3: CASSLQDRNEAFF
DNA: TGTGCCAGCAGTCTCCAGGATCGAAATGAAGCTTTCTTT

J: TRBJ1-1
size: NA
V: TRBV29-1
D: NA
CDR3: CSVVVGGTPEAFF
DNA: TGCAGCGTTGTGGTCGGGGGTACCCCTGAAGCTTTCTTT

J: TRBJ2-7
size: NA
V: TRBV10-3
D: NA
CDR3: CAIANRVSYEQYF
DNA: TGTGCCATCGCGAACAGGGTCTCCTACGAGCAGTACTTC

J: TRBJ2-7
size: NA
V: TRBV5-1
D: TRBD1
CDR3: CASSLGGQSTYEQYF
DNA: TGCGCCAGCAGCTTGGGGGGACAGAGTACCTACGAGCAGTACTTC

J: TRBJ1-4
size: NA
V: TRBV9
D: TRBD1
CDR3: CASSGDRGGGREKLFF
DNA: TGTGCCAGCAGTGGCGACAGGGGAGGAGGCAGAGAAAAACTGTTTTTT

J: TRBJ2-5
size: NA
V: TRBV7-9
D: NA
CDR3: CASSSTVETQYF
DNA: TGTGCCAGCAGCTCAACGGTGGAGACCCAGTACTTC

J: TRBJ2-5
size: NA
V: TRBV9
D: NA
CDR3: CASSVASGSETQYF
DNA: TGTGCCAGCAGCGTAGCGTCGGGGTCCGAGACCCAGTACTTC

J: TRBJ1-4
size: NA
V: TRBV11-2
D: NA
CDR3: CASSGRQTPTNEKLFF
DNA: TGTGCCAGCAGCGGTCGACAGACTCCAACTAATGAAAAACTGTTTTTT

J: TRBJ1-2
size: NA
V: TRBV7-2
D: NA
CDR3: CASNIEVSGAGGYTF
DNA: TGTGCCAGCAACATTGAGGTTTCAGGGGCTGGGGGCTACACCTTC

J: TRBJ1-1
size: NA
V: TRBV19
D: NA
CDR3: CASSTRQALNTEAFF
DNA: TGTGCCAGTAGTACCCGACAGGCTTTGAACACTGAAGCTTTCTTT

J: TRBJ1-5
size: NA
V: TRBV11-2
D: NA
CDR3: CASSLDSGNQPQHF
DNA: TGTGCCAGCAGCTTAGACTCGGGCAATCAGCCCCAGCATTTT

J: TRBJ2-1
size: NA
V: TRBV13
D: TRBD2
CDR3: CASSLEASGGYNEQFF
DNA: TGTGCCAGCAGCTTAGAGGCTAGCGGGGGGTACAATGAGCAGTTCTTC

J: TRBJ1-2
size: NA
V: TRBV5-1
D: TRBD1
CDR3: CASSPGDRVNYGYTF
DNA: TGCGCCAGCAGCCCCGGGGACAGGGTTAACTATGGCTACACCTTC

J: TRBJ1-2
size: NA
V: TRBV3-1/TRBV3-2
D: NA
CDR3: CASSPLDSSGYTF
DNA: TGTGCCAGCAGCCCCCTCGACAGCAGCGGCTACACCTTC

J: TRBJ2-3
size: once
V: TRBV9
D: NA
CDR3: CASSAQGTTVADTQYF
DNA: TGTGCCAGCAGCGCACAGGGTACCACCGTCGCAGATACGCAGTATTTT

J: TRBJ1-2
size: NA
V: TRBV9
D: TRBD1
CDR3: CASSGDRARYGYTF
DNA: TGTGCCAGCAGCGGGGACAGGGCTCGGTATGGCTACACCTTC

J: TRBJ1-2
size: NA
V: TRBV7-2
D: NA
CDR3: CASSLGGGAVPYGYTF
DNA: TGTGCCAGCAGCTTAGGTGGGGGGGCGGTACCTTATGGCTACACCTTC

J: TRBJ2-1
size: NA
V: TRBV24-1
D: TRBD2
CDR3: CATSESSGGYNEQFF
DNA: TGTGCCACCAGTGAGTCTAGCGGGGGTTACAATGAGCAGTTCTTC

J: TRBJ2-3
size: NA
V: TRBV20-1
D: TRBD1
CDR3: CSAQGAGEGYF
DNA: TGCAGTGCACAGGGGGCAGGGGAGGGGTATTTT

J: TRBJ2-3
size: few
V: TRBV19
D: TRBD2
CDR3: CASRAGLGGHTQYF
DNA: TGTGCCAGTAGGGCGGGACTAGGGGGGCATACGCAGTATTTT

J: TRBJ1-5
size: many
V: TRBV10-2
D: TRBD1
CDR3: CASSKTGADGNQPQHF
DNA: TGCGCCAGCAGTAAGACAGGGGCTGATGGCAATCAGCCCCAGCATTTT

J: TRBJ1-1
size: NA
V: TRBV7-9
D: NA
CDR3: CASSFRNTEAFF
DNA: TGTGCCAGCAGCTTTAGGAACACTGAAGCTTTCTTT

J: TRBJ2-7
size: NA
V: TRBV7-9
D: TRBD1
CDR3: CASSQWTGKGEQYF
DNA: TGTGCCAGCAGCCAGTGGACAGGGAAGGGCGAGCAGTACTTC

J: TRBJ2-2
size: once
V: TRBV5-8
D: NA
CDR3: CASSLAGNTGELFF
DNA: TGTGCCAGCAGCTTGGCAGGGAACACCGGGGAGCTGTTTTTT

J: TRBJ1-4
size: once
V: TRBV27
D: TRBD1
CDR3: CASGGQTNEKLFF
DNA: TGTGCCAGCGGGGGACAGACTAATGAAAAACTGTTTTTT

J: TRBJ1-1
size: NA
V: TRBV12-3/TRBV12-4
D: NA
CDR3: CASRPGVAEAFF
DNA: TGTGCCAGCAGACCCGGAGTTGCTGAAGCTTTCTTT

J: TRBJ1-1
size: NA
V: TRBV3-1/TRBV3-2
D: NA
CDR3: CASSQDEQHLGSGEAFF
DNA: TGTGCCAGCAGCCAAGACGAACAACATTTGGGTTCCGGGGAAGCTTTCTTT

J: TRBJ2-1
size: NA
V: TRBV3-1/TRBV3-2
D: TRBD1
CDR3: CASRDRGMDNEQFF
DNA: TGTGCCAGCCGGGACAGGGGAATGGACAATGAGCAGTTCTTC

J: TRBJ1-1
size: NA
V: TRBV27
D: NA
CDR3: CASSLLARATEAFF
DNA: TGTGCCAGCAGTTTACTTGCCAGGGCGACTGAAGCTTTCTTT

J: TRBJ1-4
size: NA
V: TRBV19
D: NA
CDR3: CASSIDSPRNEKLFF
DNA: TGTGCCAGTAGTATAGATAGCCCTCGTAATGAAAAACTGTTTTTT

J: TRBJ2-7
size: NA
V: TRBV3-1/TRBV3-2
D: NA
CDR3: CASRSQGSSYEQYF
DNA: TGTGCCAGCAGGAGTCAGGGAAGCTCCTACGAGCAGTACTTC

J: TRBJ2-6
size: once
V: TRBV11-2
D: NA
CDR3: CASSHDSSGANVLTF
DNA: TGTGCCAGCAGCCATGACTCCTCTGGGGCCAACGTCCTGACTTTC

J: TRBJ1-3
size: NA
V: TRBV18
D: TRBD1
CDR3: CASSPKGGDRPSSGNTIYF
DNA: TGTGCCAGCTCACCAAAGGGCGGGGACAGACCAAGCTCTGGAAACACCATATATTTT

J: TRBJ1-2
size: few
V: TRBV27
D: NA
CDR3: CASSLSPGAPNYGYTF
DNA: TGTGCCAGCAGTTTAAGTCCGGGAGCACCTAACTATGGCTACACCTTC

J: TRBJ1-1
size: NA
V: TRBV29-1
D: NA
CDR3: CSVHRDVGTEAFF
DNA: TGCAGCGTCCACAGAGATGTGGGCACTGAAGCTTTCTTT

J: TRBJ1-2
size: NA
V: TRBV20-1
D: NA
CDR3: CSASKGGDYGYTF
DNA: TGCAGTGCTAGTAAGGGGGGGGACTATGGCTACACCTTC

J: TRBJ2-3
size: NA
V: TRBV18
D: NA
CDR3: CASSQTASTDTQYF
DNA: TGTGCCAGCTCACAGACAGCTAGCACAGATACGCAGTATTTT

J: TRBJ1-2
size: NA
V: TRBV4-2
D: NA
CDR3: CASSQAIIGGNLNYGYTF
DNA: TGTGCCAGCAGCCAAGCAATTATAGGGGGAAATTTAAACTATGGCTACACCTTC